The clone carrying this TCR beta chain came up many times. The antigen is not known. Genomic DNA was employed as the template in profiling TCR beta VDJ and CDR3. TCRdb used MiXCR to reprocess the reads, holding one entry per CDR3 protein. The table lists around 150,000 distinct CDR3 sequences, around 45% of them singletons, with around 0.96% in the top ten. V lost 6 bases and J 3 bases, leaving 9 bases between the germline ends. The CDR3 sequence is 12 residues long. The germline gives CDR1 MNHNS, CDR2 SASEGT. These data originate in a study of CD8+CD57+ T cells in acquired aplastic anemia. Findings of the study overall: For CD8+ Simpson's diversity, patients and controls showed no significant difference.

The J gene is TRBJ2-7, the V gene TRBV6-1; possibly TRBD1 for D (5 bases). Sequencing was carried out using sorted CD4+, CD8+, or CD8+CD57+ T cells (not recorded which) from PBMCs. This receptor was taken from a human donor in good health. CDR3 amino acids: CASRGPLYEQYF. The CDR3 region has the DNA TGTGCCAGCAGGGGGCCCCTCTACGAGCAGTACTTC.